These 14 T cell receptor beta chains came from one sample sequenced in a study of early T cells in non-severe SARS-CoV-2 infection. Each CDR3 protein gets one entry after TCRdb re-called the 5' RACE reads with MiXCR. Here the sample spans about 64,000 distinct CDR3 sequences, roughly 21% being singletons. Sequencing was performed on whole blood, taken at baseline. These receptors were obtained from an adult who was a healthcare worker with PCR-confirmed SARS-CoV-2 infection or an uninfected control (not recorded which).

This clonotype showed up many times. The rearrangement uses TRBV3-1 and TRBJ2-5; D is possibly TRBD1 (6 bases). Trimming took 4 bases from V and 0 from J, leaving 15 bases between them. The CDR3 runs 16 residues. Germline V gene sequence: CDR1 LGHDT, CDR2 YNNKEL (reference sequence). This CDR3 is CASSRDNQEYQETQYF. In nucleotides, the CDR3 is TGTGCCAGCAGCCGGGACAATCAAGAATACCAAGAGACCCAGTACTTC.

In DNA, the CDR3 is TGCAGTGCCACACTGGACAGGGGGCGTTACGAGCAGTACTTC. Its protein is CSATLDRGRYEQYF. This chain links TRBV20-1 with TRBJ2-7, with TRBD1 matching over 11 bases. Germline CDR1 DFQATT, CDR2 SNEGSKA (reference sequence). This CDR3 region has 14 residues. The V and J ends lost 6 bases and 4 bases, in that order; junction bases with no gene match: 8.

The rearrangement joins TRBV5-1 to TRBJ2-1, with a possible D match to TRBD1 (5 bases). The CDR3 spans 16 residues. The V end was cut by 0 bases, the J end by 7 bases, with 17 bases between. Germline V gene lookup returns CDR1 SGHRS and CDR2 YFSETQ. The DNA of the CDR3 is TGCGCCAGCAGCTTGGTCGGTCAGGGAATAGGGAATGAGCAGTTCTTC. Its protein is CASSLVGQGIGNEQFF.

This clonotype appeared a few times. The rearrangement uses TRBV5-1 and TRBJ2-5; no firm D call. The CDR3 contains 13 residues. V dropped 1 base and J dropped 1 base, with 5 bases sitting between them. The V gene's germline CDR1 is SGHRS and CDR2 YFSETQ. The CDR3 spells CASSLLSQETQYF. The DNA of the CDR3 is TGCGCCAGCAGCTTGTTGAGCCAAGAGACCCAGTACTTC.

There are a few counts of this clonotype. The chain combines TRBV29-1 with TRBJ2-2, with D hard to call. Trimming pared 3 bases from V and 4 bases from J, leaving 6 bases between. The CDR3 runs 12 residues. Germline V gene lookup returns CDR1 SQVTM and CDR2 ANQGSEA. The CDR3 is CSVEWTTGELFF. CDR3 DNA: TGCAGCGTTGAGTGGACCACCGGGGAGCTGTTTTTT.

V usage is TRBV4-1 and J usage is TRBJ2-5; D is ambiguous. Trimming left V 0 bases short and J 5 bases short, with 10 bases between. Germline CDR1 is MGHRA and CDR2 is YSYEKL. The CDR3 spans 14 residues. Here the CDR3 reads CASSQEGGFETQYF. The CDR3 coding sequence is TGCGCCAGCAGCCAAGAAGGCGGTTTCGAGACCCAGTACTTC.

This clonotype was detected many times. This chain joins TRBV6-2 or TRBV6-3 and TRBJ2-7; D possibly corresponds to TRBD1 (6 bases). The germline gives CDR1 MNHEY, CDR2 SVGEGT. V lost 8 bases, J lost 1 base, and 12 bases lay in between. This CDR3 contains 13 residues. In DNA form, the CDR3 reads TGTGCCAGCGTCGGGACAAATTCCTACGAGCAGTACTTC. This translates into CASVGTNSYEQYF.

This clonotype has at least ten counts. This chain joins TRBV4-1 and TRBJ2-1, with 9 bases fitting TRBD2. The germline gives CDR1 MGHRA, CDR2 YSYEKL. J was trimmed by 4 bases and V by 4 bases; bases with no gene match: 8. CDR3 length equals 16 residues. CDR3 in amino acids: CASSLSGLAKYNEQFF. In DNA form, the CDR3 reads TGCGCCAGCAGCCTCTCAGGACTAGCGAAGTACAATGAGCAGTTCTTC.

This chain uses TRBV27 with TRBJ1-2; TRBD1 aligns across 8 bases. J lost 2 bases, V lost 3 bases, and 8 bases had no gene match. The CDR3 runs to 16 residues. The germline V gene encodes CDR1 MNHEY and CDR2 SMNVEV (reference sequence). CDR3 protein: CASSLSAGTGNYGYTF. The CDR3 nucleotides are TGTGCCAGCAGTTTGAGTGCCGGGACAGGAAACTATGGCTACACCTTC.

The table lists this clonotype with many counts. The V call is TRBV18, the J call TRBJ1-1; 8 nucleotides agree with TRBD1. Unmatched junction bases numbered 5, after V lost 4 bases and J lost 4 bases. The CDR3 has 14 residues. Germline V gene data show CDR1 as KGHSH and CDR2 as LQKENI. The CDR3 DNA sequence: TGTGCCAGCTCACAGATGCAGGGGGCCACTGAAGCTTTCTTT. Amino acids: CASSQMQGATEAFF.

This clonotype showed up just a few times. The chain employs TRBV5-4 and TRBJ2-3; the D is unclear. The germline V and J ends were trimmed by 4 bases and 2 bases, with 11 bases remaining between them. This CDR3 is built from 14 residues. Germline loops: CDR1 SGHNT, CDR2 YYREEE (reference sequence). The CDR3 DNA follows: TGTGCCAGCAGCAAAACGGACGCCACAGATACGCAGTATTTT. As protein: CASSKTDATDTQYF.

The genes are TRBV5-1 and TRBJ1-2; TRBD1 matches at 7 bases. The germline V gene encodes CDR1 SGHRS and CDR2 YFSETQ. The CDR3 runs 13 residues. J was trimmed by 8 bases and V by 3 bases; bases with no gene match: 7. CDR3 loop: CASSSGMTGGYTF. In DNA, the CDR3 is TGCGCCAGCAGCTCGGGGATGACAGGGGGCTACACCTTC.

This clonotype was observed a few times. This chain connects TRBV5-8 to TRBJ2-3; tentatively, D is TRBD1 (6 bases). CDR1 is SGHTS and CDR2 is YDEGEE in the germline V gene. This CDR3 is 14 amino acids long. V shed 5 bases and J shed 2 bases, with 12 bases lying between them. The CDR3 spells CASSTGQHTDTQYF. Written as DNA, the CDR3 is TGTGCCAGCAGTACAGGGCAGCACACAGATACGCAGTATTTT.

The V call is TRBV2, the J call TRBJ2-5; TRBD1 aligns across 7 bases. V was pared by 8 bases and J by 2 bases, with 5 bases of the junction left unmatched. The CDR3 length is 13 residues. Germline values: CDR1 SNHLY, CDR2 FYNNEI. CDR3 sequence reads: CASFRGRQETQYF. The CDR3 nucleotides are TGTGCCAGCTTTAGGGGGCGGCAAGAGACCCAGTACTTC.